The present T cell receptor beta chain was sequenced within a study of cytomegalovirus exposure and HLA in healthy donors. Study observations and caveats: Roughly uniform depth of sequencing across donors was assumed in presence/absence analyses. It was in a later analysis that TCR association rates were seen to vary by HLA locus, highest for DRB1 and lowest for HLA-C. It was fewer than 200 TCR beta chains that were listed as cytomegalovirus-associated. A few CMV-associated chains proved CMV antigen-specific in vitro.

This clone was detected only once. Its antigen remains unknown. The study ran its PCR with 60 Vbeta and 13 Jbeta primers. The data were produced by immunoSEQ multiplex PCR, yet TCRdb's version contains in-frame clones alone and is incomplete. The data contain 200,000 to 250,000 clones, about 77% of them seen just once; the ten biggest clones take up roughly 0.45%. Source material: PBMCs. The sequence derives from a boy under 18 in good health and CMV-seronegative.

CDR3 sequence (DNA): TGTGCCAGCAGCTGGGGACAGGGGTTACACGAGCAGTACTTC. Translated, it gives CASSWGQGLHEQYF. The chain couples TRBV5-4 to TRBJ2-7; 10 bases are shared with TRBD1. V was clipped by 3 bases and J by 5 bases; unmatched bases: 5. From germline, CDR1 is SGHNT and CDR2 YYREEE (reference sequence). The CDR3 loop spans 14 amino acids. The full variable domain, its missing parts supplied by reference TRBV5-4 and TRBJ2-7, is ETGVTQSPTHLIKTRGQQVTLRCSSQSGHNTVSWYQQALGQGPQFIFQYYREEENGRGNFPPRFSGLQFPNYSSELNVNALELDDSALYLCASSWGQGLHEQYFGPGTRLTVT.